The clone carrying this T cell receptor beta chain turned up a few times. Its antigen is still unknown. The sample is drawn from a study of post-analysis software for immune sequencing data. Study findings and constraints: In patients, roughly five TRBV segments were more frequent than in controls, with TRBV5-6, TRBV5-1 and TRBV20-1 among them.

The V and J ends lost 5 bases and 6 bases, in that order; junction bases with no gene match: 12. CDR3 length: 15 residues. The germline gives CDR1 SGHTA, CDR2 FQGNSA. Libraries were made from TCR beta cDNA, and they carried unique molecular identifiers. In TCRdb, the PCR reads were re-called with MiXCR into one record per CDR3 protein. Of 750,000 to 950,000 distinct CDR3 sequences listed, 46% are singletons. V and J are TRBV7-2 and TRBJ2-7; 8 bases fit TRBD2. The sequenced sample was blood. This receptor was identified in a girl aged 10-17 years with multiple sclerosis. CDR3 nucleotides: TGTGCCAGCAGCGTCACCGGGACGGGAGGGGTCGAGCAGTACTTC. It yields the protein CASSVTGTGGVEQYF.